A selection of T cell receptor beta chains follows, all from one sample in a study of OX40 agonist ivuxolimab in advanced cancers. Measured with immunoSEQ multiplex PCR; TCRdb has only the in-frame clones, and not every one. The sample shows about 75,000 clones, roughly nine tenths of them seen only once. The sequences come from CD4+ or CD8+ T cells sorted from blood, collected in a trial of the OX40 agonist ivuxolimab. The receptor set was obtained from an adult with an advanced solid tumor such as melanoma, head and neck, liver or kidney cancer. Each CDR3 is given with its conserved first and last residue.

CDR3: CASSKDRYEQYF
V: TRBV2
J: TRBJ2-7

CDR3: CASTKPMTNEQYF
V: TRBV27
J: TRBJ2-7

CDR3: CASRAGDNEQFF
V: TRBV7-9
J: TRBJ2-1

CDR3: CASSYSRTGVGGYTF
V: TRBV6-5
J: TRBJ1-2

CDR3: CASSNGGSVQPQHF
V: TRBV28
J: TRBJ1-5

CDR3: CASTMAGQPQHF
V: TRBV7-2
J: TRBJ1-5

CDR3: CASSILTSGRGAAGEQYF
V: TRBV19
J: TRBJ2-7

CDR3: CASSYGDWGNQPQHF
V: TRBV6-6
J: TRBJ1-5

CDR3: CASRQGETQYF
V: TRBV11-2
J: TRBJ2-5

CDR3: CAWSKQQGNYGYTF
V: TRBV30
J: TRBJ1-2

CDR3: CSVDPYQETQYF
V: TRBV29-1
J: TRBJ2-5

CDR3: CASSLTNYGYTF
V: TRBV5-8
J: TRBJ1-2

CDR3: CASSDKTGATEAFF
V: TRBV2
J: TRBJ1-1

CDR3: CASSLVEGAYEQYF
V: TRBV5-1
J: TRBJ2-7

CDR3: CASSLARDFPDTQYF
V: TRBV7-2
J: TRBJ2-3

CDR3: CASNEGLQGKNTEAFF
V: TRBV5-1
J: TRBJ1-1

CDR3: CAWKLGLGDNSPLHF
V: TRBV30
J: TRBJ1-6

CDR3: CASTGGNQPQHF
V: TRBV6-1
J: TRBJ1-5

CDR3: CAISESAGGLETQYF
V: TRBV10-3
J: TRBJ2-5

CDR3: CASTVLTNQPQHF
V: TRBV28
J: TRBJ1-5

CDR3: CASRVAGGRSYEQYF
V: TRBV28
J: TRBJ2-7

CDR3: CASSVGSGTLNSPLHF
V: TRBV9
J: TRBJ1-6

CDR3: CASSIVGQNNSPLHF
V: TRBV19
J: TRBJ1-6

CDR3: CASSLGQASGELFF
V: TRBV5-1
J: TRBJ2-2

CDR3: CASRAETGSEKLFF
V: TRBV5-1
J: TRBJ1-4

CDR3: CAKAYTGNSYEQYF
V: TRBV21-1
J: TRBJ2-7

CDR3: CASSPWDRSYEQYF
V: TRBV4-1
J: TRBJ2-7

CDR3: CASRGTWNSPLHF
V: TRBV25-1
J: TRBJ1-6

CDR3: CASSFGMTEAFF
V: TRBV11-1
J: TRBJ1-1

CDR3: CAWKRWLEDEQFF
V: TRBV30
J: TRBJ2-1

CDR3: CASSPTSGATDTQYF
V: TRBV18
J: TRBJ2-3

CDR3: CSVLTSGQETQYF
V: TRBV29-1
J: TRBJ2-5

CDR3: CASSEALRSDEAFF
V: TRBV6-1
J: TRBJ1-1

CDR3: CAGRSSTNEKLFF
V: TRBV7-9
J: TRBJ1-4

CDR3: CAISPELPGSNSPLHF
V: TRBV10-3
J: TRBJ1-6

CDR3: CASSPPGAGANVLTF
V: TRBV6-1
J: TRBJ2-6

CDR3: CASSLAGGETQYF
V: TRBV7-9
J: TRBJ2-5

CDR3: CASSWGGRSYEQYF
V: TRBV5-4
J: TRBJ2-7

CDR3: CASSPFPRGRDEQFF
V: TRBV7-2
J: TRBJ2-1

CDR3: CASSHNSGPLGELFF
V: TRBV5-4
J: TRBJ2-2

CDR3: CASSAGGRQFF
V: TRBV7-9
J: TRBJ2-1

CDR3: CASRRYEEGNEAFF
V: TRBV27
J: TRBJ1-1

CDR3: CASMNRAGQPQHF
V: TRBV6-5
J: TRBJ1-5

CDR3: CASNSAGGNQPQHF
V: TRBV19
J: TRBJ1-5

CDR3: CASRGGAEKLFF
V: TRBV6-1
J: TRBJ1-4

CDR3: CASSLTGASNQPQHF
V: TRBV7-2
J: TRBJ1-5

CDR3: CASSNRGAGEETQYF
V: TRBV6-6
J: TRBJ2-5

CDR3: CASAQPNEKLFF
V: TRBV15
J: TRBJ1-4

CDR3: CASSPGISTGNPTGELFF
V: TRBV5-1
J: TRBJ2-2

CDR3: CASSDGVGGAYEQYF
V: TRBV2
J: TRBJ2-7

CDR3: CASSSQKTDTQYF
V: TRBV27
J: TRBJ2-3

CDR3: CASSDKTVLNTEAFF
V: TRBV6-1
J: TRBJ1-1

CDR3: CASSPGRDTEAFF
V: TRBV18
J: TRBJ1-1

CDR3: CASSFGPTDYNEQFF
V: TRBV7-3
J: TRBJ2-1